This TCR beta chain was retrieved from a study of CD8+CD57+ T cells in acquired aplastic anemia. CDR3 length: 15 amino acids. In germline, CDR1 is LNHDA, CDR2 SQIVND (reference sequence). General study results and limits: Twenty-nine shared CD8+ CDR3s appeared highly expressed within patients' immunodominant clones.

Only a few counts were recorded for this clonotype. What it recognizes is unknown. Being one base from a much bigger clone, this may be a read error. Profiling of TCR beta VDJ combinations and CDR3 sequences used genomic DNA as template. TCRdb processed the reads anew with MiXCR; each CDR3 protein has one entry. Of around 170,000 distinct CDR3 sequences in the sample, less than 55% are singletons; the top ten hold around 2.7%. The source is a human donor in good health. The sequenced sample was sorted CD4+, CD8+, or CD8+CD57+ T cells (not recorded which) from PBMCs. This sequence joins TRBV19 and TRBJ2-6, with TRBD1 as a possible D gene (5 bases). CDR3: CASSIGGSGANVPTF. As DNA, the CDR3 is TGTGCCAGTAGTATAGGTGGCTCTGGGGCCAACGTCCCGACTTTC.